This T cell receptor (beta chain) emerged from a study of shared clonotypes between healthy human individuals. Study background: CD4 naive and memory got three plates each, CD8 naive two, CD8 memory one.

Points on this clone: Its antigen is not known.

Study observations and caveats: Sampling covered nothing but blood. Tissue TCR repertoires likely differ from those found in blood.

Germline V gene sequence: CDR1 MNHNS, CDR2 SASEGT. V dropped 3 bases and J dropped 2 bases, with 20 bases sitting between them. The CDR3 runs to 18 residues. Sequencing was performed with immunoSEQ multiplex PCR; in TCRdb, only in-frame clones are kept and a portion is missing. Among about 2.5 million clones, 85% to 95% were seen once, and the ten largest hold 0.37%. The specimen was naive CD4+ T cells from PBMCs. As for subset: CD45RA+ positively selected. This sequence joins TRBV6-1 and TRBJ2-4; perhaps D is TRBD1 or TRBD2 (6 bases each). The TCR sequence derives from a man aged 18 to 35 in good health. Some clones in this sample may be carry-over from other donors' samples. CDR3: CASSDMGQGGTTKNIQYF. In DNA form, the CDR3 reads TGTGCCAGCAGTGATATGGGGCAGGGCGGGACAACCAAAAACATTCAGTACTTC.